This T cell receptor beta chain was observed in a study of T-cell reconstitution after alpha-beta-depleted transplantation in children. Germline CDR1 is MNHEY and CDR2 is SVGEGT. The V gene lost 5 bases and the J gene lost 10 bases, with 21 bases spanning the gap. The CDR3 runs to 15 residues. Unique molecular identifiers were built into the TCRbeta library. TCRdb processed the PCR reads anew with MiXCR; each CDR3 protein has one entry. The table shows just under 550,000 distinct CDR3 sequences, with about a sixth occurring only once. V and J are TRBV6-2 or TRBV6-3 and TRBJ2-1; TRBD2 might be the D (6 bases). This receptor was taken from a human donor who donated a stem cell graft to a child with acute lymphoblastic leukemia. The sequenced sample was PBMCs from the stem cell graft donor, obtained from the stem cell graft. The CDR3 DNA is TGTGCCAGCAGTAAGCCCCTGACTAGGCGTAGAGAGCAGTTCTTC. Its translation is CASSKPLTRRREQFF.